The rows below give T cell receptor beta chains drawn from one sample of a study of blood T cell repertoires in COVID-19. Clones were read by immunoSEQ multiplex PCR, and TCRdb kept only the in-frame ones, dropping some. The table lists 23,000 or so clones, roughly 89% of them singletons. Sequenced: peripheral blood. Every receptor here comes from a woman aged 70-85 years with active COVID-19. Each CDR3 is given with its conserved first and last residue. A D gene is named only where the DNA matches it firmly. Only part of the rows carry a size: once, few, many, or a class if the clone is expanded.

abundance: few; d_gene: NA; v_gene: TRBV5-1; j_gene: TRBJ2-1; CDR3aa: CASRRDITNEQFF; CDR3nt: TGCGCCAGCAGACGAGACATAACCAATGAGCAGTTCTTC
abundance: NA; d_gene: NA; v_gene: TRBV21-1; j_gene: TRBJ2-5; CDR3aa: CASSKEGVKETQYF; CDR3nt: TGTGCCAGCAGCAAAGAAGGGGTGAAAGAGACCCAGTACTTC
abundance: NA; d_gene: NA; v_gene: TRBV10-3; j_gene: TRBJ1-1; CDR3aa: CAISEFSGNTEAFF; CDR3nt: TGTGCCATCAGTGAGTTCAGCGGGAACACTGAAGCTTTCTTT
abundance: NA; d_gene: TRBD1; v_gene: TRBV4-1; j_gene: TRBJ2-7; CDR3aa: CASSQGTGTGETYEQYF; CDR3nt: TGCGCCAGCAGCCAAGGCACCGGGACAGGGGAAACCTACGAGCAGTACTTC
abundance: NA; d_gene: TRBD1; v_gene: TRBV18; j_gene: TRBJ1-6; CDR3aa: CASSPMGQGDSPLHF; CDR3nt: TGTGCCAGCTCACCAATGGGACAGGGGGATTCACCCCTCCACTTT
abundance: once; d_gene: TRBD2; v_gene: TRBV6-2/TRBV6-3; j_gene: TRBJ2-5; CDR3aa: CASSYPLTSGGGETQYF; CDR3nt: TGTGCCAGCAGTTACCCGTTGACTAGCGGGGGGGGAGAGACCCAGTACTTC
abundance: NA; d_gene: TRBD2; v_gene: TRBV4-1; j_gene: TRBJ2-3; CDR3aa: CASSQGQSGGAGDTQYF; CDR3nt: TGCGCCAGCAGCCAAGGGCAGAGCGGGGGGGCAGGGGATACGCAGTATTTT
abundance: NA; d_gene: NA; v_gene: TRBV2; j_gene: TRBJ1-3; CDR3aa: CASTLDRGNTIYF; CDR3nt: TGTGCCAGCACCCTTGACAGGGGAAACACCATATATTTT
abundance: NA; d_gene: TRBD1; v_gene: TRBV4-3; j_gene: TRBJ1-4; CDR3aa: CASGTGATNEKLFF; CDR3nt: TGCGCCAGCGGAACAGGGGCAACTAATGAAAAACTGTTTTTT
abundance: NA; d_gene: NA; v_gene: TRBV28; j_gene: TRBJ2-7; CDR3aa: CASTVGASLGQYF; CDR3nt: TGTGCCAGCACCGTGGGGGCCAGTTTAGGTCAGTACTTC
abundance: once; d_gene: NA; v_gene: TRBV11-2; j_gene: TRBJ2-7; CDR3aa: CASSVSGGPYEQYF; CDR3nt: TGTGCCAGCAGCGTTTCCGGGGGGCCGTACGAGCAGTACTTC
abundance: NA; d_gene: TRBD1; v_gene: TRBV5-1; j_gene: TRBJ2-7; CDR3aa: CASSSGGEQYF; CDR3nt: TGCGCCAGCAGCTCAGGGGGTGAGCAGTACTTC
abundance: few; d_gene: NA; v_gene: TRBV30; j_gene: TRBJ2-2; CDR3aa: CAWKGGASGQAGELFF; CDR3nt: TGTGCCTGGAAGGGGGGGGCTTCGGGACAGGCCGGGGAGCTGTTTTTT
abundance: NA; d_gene: NA; v_gene: TRBV10-1; j_gene: TRBJ2-5; CDR3aa: CASSDRDARETQYF; CDR3nt: TGCGCCAGCAGTGACAGGGATGCTAGAGAGACCCAGTACTTC
abundance: NA; d_gene: TRBD1; v_gene: TRBV2; j_gene: TRBJ1-6; CDR3aa: CASISSGGNNSPLHF; CDR3nt: TGTGCCAGCATTAGTTCAGGGGGGAATAATTCACCCCTCCACTTT
abundance: NA; d_gene: NA; v_gene: TRBV5-1; j_gene: TRBJ2-3; CDR3aa: CASSSLTDTQYF; CDR3nt: TGCGCCAGCAGCTCGCTAACAGATACGCAGTATTTT
abundance: NA; d_gene: NA; v_gene: TRBV4-1; j_gene: TRBJ1-1; CDR3aa: CASSQDLGEVNTEAFF; CDR3nt: TGCGCCAGCAGCCAAGATCTAGGGGAAGTGAACACTGAAGCTTTCTTT
abundance: NA; d_gene: TRBD1; v_gene: TRBV5-5; j_gene: TRBJ2-5; CDR3aa: CASSLPTGHETQYF; CDR3nt: TGTGCCAGCAGCTTGCCGACAGGGCACGAGACCCAGTACTTC
abundance: NA; d_gene: TRBD2; v_gene: TRBV5-1; j_gene: TRBJ2-4; CDR3aa: CASSFDPSGDIQYF; CDR3nt: TGCGCCAGCAGCTTTGACCCTAGCGGGGACATTCAGTACTTC
abundance: NA; d_gene: TRBD1; v_gene: TRBV18; j_gene: TRBJ1-5; CDR3aa: CASSKDRDGNQPQHF; CDR3nt: TGTGCCAGCTCGAAGGACAGGGATGGCAATCAGCCCCAGCATTTT
abundance: NA; d_gene: NA; v_gene: TRBV18; j_gene: TRBJ1-5; CDR3aa: CASSPGGDQPQHF; CDR3nt: TGTGCCAGCTCACCAGGGGGGGATCAGCCCCAGCATTTT
abundance: NA; d_gene: NA; v_gene: TRBV27; j_gene: TRBJ1-2; CDR3aa: CASSLARGGGYTF; CDR3nt: TGTGCCAGCAGTTTAGCCCGCGGCGGGGGCTACACCTTC
abundance: once; d_gene: NA; v_gene: TRBV5-1; j_gene: TRBJ1-5; CDR3aa: CASSLVGDQPQHF; CDR3nt: TGCGCCAGCAGCTTGGTAGGGGATCAGCCCCAGCATTTT
abundance: NA; d_gene: TRBD2; v_gene: TRBV28; j_gene: TRBJ2-1; CDR3aa: CATQTSGGAWNEQFF; CDR3nt: TGTGCCACCCAGACTAGCGGGGGGGCCTGGAATGAGCAGTTCTTC
abundance: NA; d_gene: TRBD2; v_gene: TRBV2; j_gene: TRBJ2-1; CDR3aa: CASNPSGYNEQFF; CDR3nt: TGTGCCAGCAACCCTAGCGGGTACAATGAGCAGTTCTTC
abundance: NA; d_gene: NA; v_gene: TRBV9; j_gene: TRBJ1-3; CDR3aa: CASSVEYSGNTIYF; CDR3nt: TGTGCCAGCAGCGTAGAATATTCTGGAAACACCATATATTTT
abundance: NA; d_gene: TRBD1; v_gene: TRBV5-1; j_gene: TRBJ2-7; CDR3aa: CASSREQGYTYEQYF; CDR3nt: TGCGCCAGCAGCCGAGAACAGGGGTATACCTACGAGCAGTACTTC
abundance: NA; d_gene: NA; v_gene: TRBV19; j_gene: TRBJ2-1; CDR3aa: CASSVYYNEQFF; CDR3nt: TGTGCCAGTAGTGTATACTACAATGAGCAGTTCTTC
abundance: once; d_gene: TRBD1; v_gene: TRBV5-5; j_gene: TRBJ1-2; CDR3aa: CASSLGTGGFYGYTF; CDR3nt: TGTGCCAGCAGCTTGGGGACAGGGGGCTTCTATGGCTACACCTTC
abundance: few; d_gene: TRBD2; v_gene: TRBV3-1/TRBV3-2; j_gene: TRBJ2-5; CDR3aa: CASSQDMGGGSETQYF; CDR3nt: TGTGCCAGCAGCCAAGATATGGGGGGAGGGTCAGAGACCCAGTACTTC
abundance: NA; d_gene: TRBD2; v_gene: TRBV18; j_gene: TRBJ2-3; CDR3aa: CASSPPGLAGTDTQYF; CDR3nt: TGTGCCAGCTCACCACCGGGACTAGCGGGCACAGATACGCAGTATTTT
abundance: NA; d_gene: NA; v_gene: TRBV9; j_gene: TRBJ1-1; CDR3aa: CASSVGPALRGGTEAFF; CDR3nt: TGTGCCAGCAGCGTAGGCCCCGCTTTAAGGGGCGGCACTGAAGCTTTCTTT
abundance: NA; d_gene: NA; v_gene: TRBV4-1; j_gene: TRBJ1-1; CDR3aa: CASSQLGLVARRTEAFF; CDR3nt: TGCGCCAGCAGCCAACTAGGACTCGTAGCTCGACGGACTGAAGCTTTCTTT
abundance: NA; d_gene: NA; v_gene: TRBV30; j_gene: TRBJ2-1; CDR3aa: CAWRGLIRSGEQFF; CDR3nt: TGTGCCTGGAGAGGACTAATCAGGTCAGGGGAGCAGTTCTTC
abundance: NA; d_gene: TRBD2; v_gene: TRBV5-1; j_gene: TRBJ2-3; CDR3aa: CASSLATSGLSTDTQYF; CDR3nt: TGCGCCAGCAGCTTGGCCACTAGCGGACTTAGCACAGATACGCAGTATTTT
abundance: NA; d_gene: NA; v_gene: TRBV6-4; j_gene: TRBJ2-2; CDR3aa: CASSALGDTGELFF; CDR3nt: TGTGCCAGCAGTGCGCTAGGGGACACCGGGGAGCTGTTTTTT
abundance: NA; d_gene: NA; v_gene: TRBV3-1/TRBV3-2; j_gene: TRBJ2-3; CDR3aa: CASSTPGLSDTQYF; CDR3nt: TGTGCCAGCAGCACTCCGGGACTGTCGGATACGCAGTATTTT
abundance: NA; d_gene: NA; v_gene: TRBV11-2; j_gene: TRBJ1-5; CDR3aa: CASSFSRSEPQHF; CDR3nt: TGTGCCAGCAGCTTTTCCCGATCAGAGCCCCAGCATTTT
abundance: NA; d_gene: NA; v_gene: TRBV29-1; j_gene: TRBJ2-4; CDR3aa: CSVVAGSGNIQYF; CDR3nt: TGCAGCGTCGTAGCAGGGTCGGGAAACATTCAGTACTTC
abundance: NA; d_gene: TRBD1; v_gene: TRBV6-5; j_gene: TRBJ1-2; CDR3aa: CASSYVRTGGVGYTF; CDR3nt: TGTGCCAGCAGTTACGTCCGGACAGGGGGTGTGGGCTACACCTTC
abundance: few; d_gene: TRBD1; v_gene: TRBV3-1/TRBV3-2; j_gene: TRBJ2-2; CDR3aa: CASSQGWTGANTGELFF; CDR3nt: TGTGCCAGCAGCCAAGGTTGGACAGGGGCGAACACCGGGGAGCTGTTTTTT
abundance: once; d_gene: NA; v_gene: TRBV19; j_gene: TRBJ1-5; CDR3aa: CASSTRQSSNQPQHF; CDR3nt: TGTGCCAGTAGTACGCGGCAATCGAGCAATCAGCCCCAGCATTTT
abundance: NA; d_gene: NA; v_gene: TRBV5-1; j_gene: TRBJ1-2; CDR3aa: CASSLDGNKDYGYTF; CDR3nt: TGCGCCAGCAGCCTTGACGGGAACAAGGATTATGGCTACACCTTC
abundance: NA; d_gene: NA; v_gene: TRBV6-2/TRBV6-3; j_gene: TRBJ1-1; CDR3aa: CASSPLGSLRPTEAFF; CDR3nt: TGTGCCAGCAGTCCGCTAGGAAGCCTACGGCCCACTGAAGCTTTCTTT
abundance: once; d_gene: TRBD1; v_gene: TRBV5-1; j_gene: TRBJ1-6; CDR3aa: CASSPLTGNPSSYNSPLHF; CDR3nt: TGCGCCAGCAGCCCCCTGACAGGGAACCCAAGCTCCTATAATTCACCCCTCCACTTT
abundance: NA; d_gene: NA; v_gene: TRBV7-8; j_gene: TRBJ1-5; CDR3aa: CASSLAPGQPQHF; CDR3nt: TGTGCCAGCAGCTTAGCGCCCGGGCAGCCCCAGCATTTT
abundance: NA; d_gene: NA; v_gene: TRBV3-1/TRBV3-2; j_gene: TRBJ1-5; CDR3aa: CASSQGYSNQPQHF; CDR3nt: TGTGCCAGCAGCCAGGGCTATAGCAATCAGCCCCAGCATTTT
abundance: NA; d_gene: TRBD1; v_gene: TRBV19; j_gene: TRBJ1-5; CDR3aa: CASSIWSGQGGNQPQHF; CDR3nt: TGTGCCAGTAGTATCTGGTCTGGACAGGGGGGCAATCAGCCCCAGCATTTT
abundance: NA; d_gene: TRBD1; v_gene: TRBV5-1; j_gene: TRBJ1-3; CDR3aa: CASSPTGNSGNTIYF; CDR3nt: TGCGCCAGCAGCCCGACAGGGAACTCTGGAAACACCATATATTTT
abundance: NA; d_gene: TRBD2; v_gene: TRBV5-1; j_gene: TRBJ2-5; CDR3aa: CASSLVSGDETQYF; CDR3nt: TGCGCCAGCAGCTTGGTGAGCGGGGATGAGACCCAGTACTTC
abundance: few; d_gene: NA; v_gene: TRBV7-9; j_gene: TRBJ2-7; CDR3aa: CASSLANRDYEQYF; CDR3nt: TGTGCCAGCAGCTTAGCGAACAGAGACTACGAGCAGTACTTC
abundance: NA; d_gene: NA; v_gene: TRBV7-9; j_gene: TRBJ2-5; CDR3aa: CASSLYGRRPQETQYF; CDR3nt: TGTGCCAGCAGCTTATACGGTCGCAGGCCCCAAGAGACCCAGTACTTC
abundance: NA; d_gene: TRBD2; v_gene: TRBV7-6; j_gene: TRBJ2-2; CDR3aa: CASSLPAGGANTGELFF; CDR3nt: TGTGCCAGCAGCTTACCGGCGGGGGGTGCGAACACCGGGGAGCTGTTTTTT
abundance: NA; d_gene: NA; v_gene: TRBV29-1; j_gene: TRBJ1-2; CDR3aa: CSVVKQGSDYGYTF; CDR3nt: TGCAGCGTTGTAAAACAGGGCTCGGACTATGGCTACACCTTC
abundance: NA; d_gene: TRBD2; v_gene: TRBV6-6; j_gene: TRBJ2-2; CDR3aa: CASSFRRRGGTGELFF; CDR3nt: TGTGCCAGCAGTTTTCGCCGGCGGGGGGGTACCGGGGAGCTGTTTTTT
abundance: NA; d_gene: TRBD2; v_gene: TRBV19; j_gene: TRBJ2-3; CDR3aa: CASRGLAGPSTDTQYF; CDR3nt: TGTGCCAGTAGGGGACTAGCGGGGCCTAGCACAGATACGCAGTATTTT
abundance: NA; d_gene: NA; v_gene: TRBV30; j_gene: TRBJ1-4; CDR3aa: CAWSFREKLFF; CDR3nt: TGTGCCTGGAGTTTCAGGGAAAAACTGTTTTTT
abundance: NA; d_gene: TRBD1; v_gene: TRBV5-5; j_gene: TRBJ1-1; CDR3aa: CASSLEDRMNTEAFF; CDR3nt: TGTGCCAGCAGCTTGGAGGACAGGATGAACACTGAAGCTTTCTTT
abundance: NA; d_gene: NA; v_gene: TRBV7-3; j_gene: TRBJ2-1; CDR3aa: CASSRLGGASNDEQFF; CDR3nt: TGTGCCAGCAGCCGCCTAGGGGGGGCTTCCAACGATGAGCAGTTCTTC
abundance: NA; d_gene: NA; v_gene: TRBV7-3; j_gene: TRBJ2-3; CDR3aa: CASSLIRGATDTQYF; CDR3nt: TGTGCCAGCAGCTTAATACGGGGGGCCACAGATACGCAGTATTTT